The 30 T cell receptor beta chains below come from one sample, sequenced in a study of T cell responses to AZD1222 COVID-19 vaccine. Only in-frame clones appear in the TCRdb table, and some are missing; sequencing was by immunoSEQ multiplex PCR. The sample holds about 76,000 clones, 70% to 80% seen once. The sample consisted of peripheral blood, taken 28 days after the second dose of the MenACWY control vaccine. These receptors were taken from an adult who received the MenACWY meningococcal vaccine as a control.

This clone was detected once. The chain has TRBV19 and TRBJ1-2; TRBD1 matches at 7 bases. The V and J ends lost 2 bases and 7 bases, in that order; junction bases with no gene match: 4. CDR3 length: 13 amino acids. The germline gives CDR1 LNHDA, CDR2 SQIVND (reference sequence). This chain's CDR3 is CASSISRDSGYTF. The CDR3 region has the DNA TGTGCCAGTAGTATAAGCAGGGACAGTGGCTACACCTTC. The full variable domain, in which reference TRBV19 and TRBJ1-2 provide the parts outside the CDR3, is DGGITQSPKYLFRKEGQNVTLSCEQNLNHDAMYWYRQDPGQGLRLIYYSQIVNDFQKGDIAEGYSVSREKKESFPLTVTSAQKNPTAFYLCASSISRDSGYTFGSGTRLTVV.

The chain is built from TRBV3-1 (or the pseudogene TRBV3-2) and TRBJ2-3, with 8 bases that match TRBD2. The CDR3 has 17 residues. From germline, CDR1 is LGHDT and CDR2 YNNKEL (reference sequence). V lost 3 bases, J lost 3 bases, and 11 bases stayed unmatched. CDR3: CASSQSPGGDQTDTQYF. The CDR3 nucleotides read TGTGCCAGCAGCCAGTCCCCCGGGGGGGATCAGACAGATACGCAGTATTTT.

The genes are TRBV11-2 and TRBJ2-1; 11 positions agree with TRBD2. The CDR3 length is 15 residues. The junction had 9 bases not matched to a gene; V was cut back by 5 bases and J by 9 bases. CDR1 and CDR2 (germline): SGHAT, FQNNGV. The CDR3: CASSTLAGGPVEQFF. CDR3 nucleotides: TGTGCCAGCAGCACCTTAGCGGGGGGGCCCGTTGAGCAGTTCTTC. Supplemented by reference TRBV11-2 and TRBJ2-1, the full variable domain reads EAGVAQSPRYKIIEKRQSVAFWCNPISGHATLYWYQQILGQGPKLLIQFQNNGVVDDSQLPKDRFSAERLKGVDSTLKIQPAKLEDSAVYLCASSTLAGGPVEQFFGPGTRLTVL.

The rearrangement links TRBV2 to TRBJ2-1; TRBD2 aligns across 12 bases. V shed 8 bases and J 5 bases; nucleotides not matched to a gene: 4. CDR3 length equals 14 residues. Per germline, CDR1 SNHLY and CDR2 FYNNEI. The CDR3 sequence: CASHLAGGHNEQFF. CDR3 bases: TGTGCCAGCCATCTAGCGGGGGGGCACAATGAGCAGTTCTTC.

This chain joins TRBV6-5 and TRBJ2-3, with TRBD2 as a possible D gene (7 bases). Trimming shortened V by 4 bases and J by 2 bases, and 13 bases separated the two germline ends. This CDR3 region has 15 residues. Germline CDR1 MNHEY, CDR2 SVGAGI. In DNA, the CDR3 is TGTGCCAGCAGTTTAGCCGGGGGGCCCACAGATACGCAGTATTTT. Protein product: CASSLAGGPTDTQYF.

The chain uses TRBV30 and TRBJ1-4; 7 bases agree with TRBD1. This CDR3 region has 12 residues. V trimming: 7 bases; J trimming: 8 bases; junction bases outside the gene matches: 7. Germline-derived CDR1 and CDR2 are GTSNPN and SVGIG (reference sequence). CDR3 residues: CALGQTREKLFF. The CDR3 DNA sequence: TGTGCCTTGGGACAGACGCGGGAAAAACTGTTTTTT.

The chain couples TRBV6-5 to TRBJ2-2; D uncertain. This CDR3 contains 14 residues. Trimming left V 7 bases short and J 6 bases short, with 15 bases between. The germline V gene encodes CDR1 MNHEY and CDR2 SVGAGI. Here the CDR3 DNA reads TGTGCCAGCACCCCTACAGAGGTGCCCGGGGAGCTGTTTTTT. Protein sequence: CASTPTEVPGELFF.

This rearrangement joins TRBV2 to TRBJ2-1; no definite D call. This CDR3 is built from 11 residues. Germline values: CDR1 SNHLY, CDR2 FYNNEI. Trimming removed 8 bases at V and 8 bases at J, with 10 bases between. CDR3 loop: CASASQDEQFF. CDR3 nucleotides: TGTGCCAGCGCCTCCCAAGATGAGCAGTTCTTC. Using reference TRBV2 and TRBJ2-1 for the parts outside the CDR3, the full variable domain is EPEVTQTPSHQVTQMGQEVILRCVPISNHLYFYWYRQILGQKVEFLVSFYNNEISEKSEIFDDQFSVERPDGSNFTLKIRSTKLEDSAMYFCASASQDEQFFGPGTRLTVL.

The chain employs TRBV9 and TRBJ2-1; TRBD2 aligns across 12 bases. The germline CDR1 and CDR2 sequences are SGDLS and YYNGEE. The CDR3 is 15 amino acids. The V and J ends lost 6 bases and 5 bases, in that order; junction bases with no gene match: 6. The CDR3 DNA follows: TGTGCCAGCACCCTAGCGGGAGGGGGTAACAATGAGCAGTTCTTC. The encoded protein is CASTLAGGGNNEQFF.

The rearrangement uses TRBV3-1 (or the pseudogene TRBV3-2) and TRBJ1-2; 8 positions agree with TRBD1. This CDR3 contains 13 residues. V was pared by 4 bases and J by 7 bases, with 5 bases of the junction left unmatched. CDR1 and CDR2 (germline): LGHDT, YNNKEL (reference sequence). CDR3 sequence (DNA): TGTGCCAGCAGCCCGACAGGGGCGGGTGGCTACACCTTC. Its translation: CASSPTGAGGYTF.

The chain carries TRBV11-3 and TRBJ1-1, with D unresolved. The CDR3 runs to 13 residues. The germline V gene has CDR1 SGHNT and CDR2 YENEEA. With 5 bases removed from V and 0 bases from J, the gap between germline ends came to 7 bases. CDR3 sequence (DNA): TGTGCCAGCAGCGAATTCATGAACACTGAAGCTTTCTTT. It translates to CASSEFMNTEAFF.

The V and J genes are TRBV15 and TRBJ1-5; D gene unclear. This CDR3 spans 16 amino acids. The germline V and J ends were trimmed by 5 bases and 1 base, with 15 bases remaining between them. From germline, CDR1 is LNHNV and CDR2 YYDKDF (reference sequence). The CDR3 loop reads CATSPKEDTSNQPQHF. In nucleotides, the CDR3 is TGTGCCACCAGCCCAAAAGAGGATACGAGCAATCAGCCCCAGCATTTT.

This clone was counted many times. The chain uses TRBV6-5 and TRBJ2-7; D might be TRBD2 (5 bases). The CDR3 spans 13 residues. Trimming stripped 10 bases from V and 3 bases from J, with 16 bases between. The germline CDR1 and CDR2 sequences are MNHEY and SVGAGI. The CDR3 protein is CATRGEGIYEQYF. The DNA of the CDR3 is TGTGCCACCCGGGGAGAAGGGATCTACGAGCAGTACTTC.

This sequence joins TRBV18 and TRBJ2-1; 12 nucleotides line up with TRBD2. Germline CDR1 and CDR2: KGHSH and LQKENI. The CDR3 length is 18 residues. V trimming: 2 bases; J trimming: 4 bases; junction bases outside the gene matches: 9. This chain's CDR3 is CASSPIRTSGVFYNEQFF. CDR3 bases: TGTGCCAGCTCACCAATTAGGACTAGCGGGGTGTTTTACAATGAGCAGTTCTTC.

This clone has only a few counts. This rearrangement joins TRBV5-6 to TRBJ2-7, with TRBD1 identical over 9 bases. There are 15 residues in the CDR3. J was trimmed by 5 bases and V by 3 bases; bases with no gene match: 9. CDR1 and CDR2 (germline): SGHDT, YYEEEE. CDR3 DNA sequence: TGTGCCAGCAGCTCCGACAGGGGGAACGGTAACGAGCAGTACTTC. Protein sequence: CASSSDRGNGNEQYF.

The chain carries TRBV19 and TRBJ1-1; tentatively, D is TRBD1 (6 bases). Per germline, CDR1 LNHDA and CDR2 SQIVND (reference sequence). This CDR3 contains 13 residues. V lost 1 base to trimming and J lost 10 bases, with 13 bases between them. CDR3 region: CASSIADSLAAFF. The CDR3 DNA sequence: TGTGCCAGTAGTATAGCGGACAGTTTGGCAGCTTTCTTT.

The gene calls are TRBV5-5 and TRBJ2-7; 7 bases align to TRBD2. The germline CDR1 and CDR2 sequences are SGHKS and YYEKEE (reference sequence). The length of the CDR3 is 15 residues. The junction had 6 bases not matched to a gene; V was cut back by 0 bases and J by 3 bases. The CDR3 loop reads CASSLELRGIYEQYF. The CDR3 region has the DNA TGTGCCAGCAGCTTGGAGTTGCGGGGGATCTACGAGCAGTACTTC.

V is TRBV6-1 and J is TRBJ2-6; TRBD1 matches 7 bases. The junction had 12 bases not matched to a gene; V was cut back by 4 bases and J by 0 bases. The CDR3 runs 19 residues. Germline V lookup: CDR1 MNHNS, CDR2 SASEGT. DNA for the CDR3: TGTGCCAGCAGTGCGAGGGACAGATCATTTCCCTCTGGGGCCAACGTCCTGACTTTC. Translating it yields CASSARDRSFPSGANVLTF.

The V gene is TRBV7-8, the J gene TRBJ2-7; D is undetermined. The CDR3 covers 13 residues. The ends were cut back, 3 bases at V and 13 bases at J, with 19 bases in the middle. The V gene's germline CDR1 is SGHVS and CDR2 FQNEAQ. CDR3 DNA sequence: TGTGCCAGCAGCTTCGGAGAGATGACCACTGCTTACTTC. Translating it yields CASSFGEMTTAYF.

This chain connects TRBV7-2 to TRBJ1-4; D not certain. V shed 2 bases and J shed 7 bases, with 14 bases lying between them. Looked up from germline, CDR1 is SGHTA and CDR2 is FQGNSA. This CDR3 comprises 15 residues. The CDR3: CASSLTGRSGEKLFF. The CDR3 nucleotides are TGTGCCAGCAGCTTAACTGGCCGCTCGGGTGAAAAACTGTTTTTT.

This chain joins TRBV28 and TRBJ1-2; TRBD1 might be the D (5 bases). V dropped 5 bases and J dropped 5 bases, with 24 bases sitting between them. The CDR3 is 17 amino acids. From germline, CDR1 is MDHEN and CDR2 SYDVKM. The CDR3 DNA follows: TGTGCCAGCAGTCCTAATCAGGGCCGCCGAAGAAAATATGGCTACACCTTC. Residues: CASSPNQGRRRKYGYTF.

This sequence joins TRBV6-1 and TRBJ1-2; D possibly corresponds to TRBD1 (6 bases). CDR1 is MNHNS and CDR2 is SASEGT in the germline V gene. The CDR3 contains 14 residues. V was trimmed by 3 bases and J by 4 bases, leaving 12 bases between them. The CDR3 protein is CASSESQGSYGYTF. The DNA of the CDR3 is TGTGCCAGCAGTGAGTCACAGGGCAGCTATGGCTACACCTTC.

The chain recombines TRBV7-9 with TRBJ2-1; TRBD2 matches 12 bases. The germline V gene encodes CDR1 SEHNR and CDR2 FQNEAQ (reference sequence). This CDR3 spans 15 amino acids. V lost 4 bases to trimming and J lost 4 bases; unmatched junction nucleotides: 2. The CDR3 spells CASSYTSGGYNEQFF. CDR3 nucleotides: TGTGCCAGCAGCTACACTAGCGGGGGGTACAATGAGCAGTTCTTC.

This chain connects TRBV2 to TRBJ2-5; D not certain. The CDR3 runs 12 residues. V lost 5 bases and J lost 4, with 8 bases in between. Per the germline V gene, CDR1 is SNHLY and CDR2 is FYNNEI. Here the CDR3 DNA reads TGTGCCAGCAGTTTAGCCCCAGAGACCCAGTACTTC. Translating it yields CASSLAPETQYF.

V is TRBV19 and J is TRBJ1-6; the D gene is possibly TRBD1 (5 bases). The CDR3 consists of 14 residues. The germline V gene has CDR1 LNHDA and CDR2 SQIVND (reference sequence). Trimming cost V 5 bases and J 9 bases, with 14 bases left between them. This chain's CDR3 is CASSPIGTGSPLHF. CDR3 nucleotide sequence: TGTGCCAGTAGTCCAATCGGGACCGGTTCACCCCTCCACTTT. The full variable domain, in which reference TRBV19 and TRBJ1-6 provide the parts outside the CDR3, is DGGITQSPKYLFRKEGQNVTLSCEQNLNHDAMYWYRQDPGQGLRLIYYSQIVNDFQKGDIAEGYSVSREKKESFPLTVTSAQKNPTAFYLCASSPIGTGSPLHFGNGTRLTVT.

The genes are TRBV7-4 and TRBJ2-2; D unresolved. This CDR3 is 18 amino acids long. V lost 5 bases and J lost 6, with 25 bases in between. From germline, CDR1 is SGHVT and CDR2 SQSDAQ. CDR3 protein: CASSPQLLDLWKAGELFF. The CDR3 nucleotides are TGTGCCAGCAGCCCCCAACTTCTTGACCTGTGGAAGGCCGGGGAGCTGTTTTTT.

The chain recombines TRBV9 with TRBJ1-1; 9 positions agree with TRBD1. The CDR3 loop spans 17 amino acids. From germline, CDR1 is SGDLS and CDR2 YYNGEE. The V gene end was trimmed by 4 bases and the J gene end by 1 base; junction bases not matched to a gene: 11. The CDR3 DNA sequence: TGTGCCAGCAGCCGAGGGGGACAGGGTTTTGGGAACACTGAAGCTTTCTTT. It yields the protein CASSRGGQGFGNTEAFF. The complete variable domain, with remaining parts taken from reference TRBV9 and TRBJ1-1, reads DSGVTQTPKHLITATGQRVTLRCSPRSGDLSVYWYQQSLDQGLQFLIQYYNGEERAKGNILERFSAQQFPDLHSELNLSSLELGDSALYFCASSRGGQGFGNTEAFFGQGTRLTVV.

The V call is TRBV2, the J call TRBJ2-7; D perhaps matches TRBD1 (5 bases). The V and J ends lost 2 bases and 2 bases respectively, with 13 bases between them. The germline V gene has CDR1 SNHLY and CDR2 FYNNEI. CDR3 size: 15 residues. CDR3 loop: CASSEIGAGAYEQYF. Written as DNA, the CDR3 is TGTGCCAGCAGTGAAATAGGGGCAGGAGCCTACGAGCAGTACTTC.

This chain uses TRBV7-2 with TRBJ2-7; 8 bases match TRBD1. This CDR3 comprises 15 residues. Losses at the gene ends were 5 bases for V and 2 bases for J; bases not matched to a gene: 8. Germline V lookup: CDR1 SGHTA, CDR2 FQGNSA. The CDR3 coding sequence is TGTGCCAGCAGCCCCCAGACAGGGGCCCCCTACGAGCAGTACTTC. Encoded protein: CASSPQTGAPYEQYF.

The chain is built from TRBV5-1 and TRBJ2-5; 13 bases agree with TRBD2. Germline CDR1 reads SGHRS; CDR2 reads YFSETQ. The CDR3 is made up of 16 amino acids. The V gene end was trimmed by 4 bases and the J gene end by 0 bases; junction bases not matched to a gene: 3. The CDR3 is CASSTGLAGDQETQYF. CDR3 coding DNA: TGCGCCAGCAGCACAGGACTAGCGGGGGACCAAGAGACCCAGTACTTC.